This T cell receptor (beta chain) emerged from a study of T cells in Graves' hyperthyroidism and ophthalmopathy. Points from the study as a whole: Stable hyperthyroidism was separated from ophthalmopathy by a model based on 13 V-J features. Ophthalmopathy was identified by the model a median 6.5 months ahead of onset. Blood also carried most thyroid clonotypes expanded above 0.001.

Patients were excluded because of uncontrolled infection, other autoimmune disease, pregnancy or lactation. RNA transcripts yielded amplified TCR beta CDR3 regions. The HTBI primer set was used in a first-round RT-PCR of the TCR CDR3. TCRdb recomputed calls from the multiplex PCR reads with MiXCR, one row per CDR3 protein. Of over 500,000 distinct CDR3 sequences in the sample, over 35% were seen once. This clonotype was counted many times. Antigen specificity is unknown. Germline trimming cut 9 bases from V and 5 bases from J; bases unmatched to any gene: 16. This CDR3 spans 17 amino acids. CDR1 LNHDA and CDR2 SQIVND come from the germline V gene (reference sequence).

The material sequenced was peripheral blood or thyroid tissue (not recorded which). The genes are TRBV19 and TRBJ2-2, with 9 nucleotides matching TRBD2. This receptor was obtained from an adult woman with Graves' disease, either hyperthyroidism or ophthalmopathy (not recorded which). The CDR3 here is CASLRVAGVPGTGELFF. CDR3 nucleotide sequence: TGTGCCAGCCTGAGAGTAGCGGGAGTTCCCGGTACCGGGGAGCTGTTTTTT.